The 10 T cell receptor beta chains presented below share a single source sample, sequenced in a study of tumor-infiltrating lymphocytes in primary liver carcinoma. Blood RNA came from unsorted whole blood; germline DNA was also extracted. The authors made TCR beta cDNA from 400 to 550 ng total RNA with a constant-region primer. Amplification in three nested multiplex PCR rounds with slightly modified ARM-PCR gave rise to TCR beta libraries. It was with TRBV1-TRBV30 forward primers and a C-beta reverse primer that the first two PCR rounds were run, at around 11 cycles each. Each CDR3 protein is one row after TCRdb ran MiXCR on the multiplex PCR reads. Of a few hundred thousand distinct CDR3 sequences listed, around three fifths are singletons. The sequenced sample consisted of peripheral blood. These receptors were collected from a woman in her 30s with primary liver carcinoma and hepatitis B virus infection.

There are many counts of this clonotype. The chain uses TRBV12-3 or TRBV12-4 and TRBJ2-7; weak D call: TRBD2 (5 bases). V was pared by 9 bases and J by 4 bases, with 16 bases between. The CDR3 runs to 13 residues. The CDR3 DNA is TGTGCCAGTCTGCGTGCGGGCGGATACGAGCAGTACTTC. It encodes CASLRAGGYEQYF.

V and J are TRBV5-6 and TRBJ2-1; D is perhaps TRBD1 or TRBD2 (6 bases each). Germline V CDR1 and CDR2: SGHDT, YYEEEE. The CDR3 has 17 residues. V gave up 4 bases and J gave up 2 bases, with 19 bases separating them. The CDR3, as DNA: TGTGCCAGCAGCCCCGTTCGACGGAGGGGGACCTACAATGAGCAGTTCTTC. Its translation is CASSPVRRRGTYNEQFF.

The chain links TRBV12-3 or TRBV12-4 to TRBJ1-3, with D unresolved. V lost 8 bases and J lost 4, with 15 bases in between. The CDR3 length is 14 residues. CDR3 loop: CASGIPGRGNTIYF. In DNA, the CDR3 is TGTGCCAGCGGTATACCAGGAAGAGGAAACACCATATATTTT.

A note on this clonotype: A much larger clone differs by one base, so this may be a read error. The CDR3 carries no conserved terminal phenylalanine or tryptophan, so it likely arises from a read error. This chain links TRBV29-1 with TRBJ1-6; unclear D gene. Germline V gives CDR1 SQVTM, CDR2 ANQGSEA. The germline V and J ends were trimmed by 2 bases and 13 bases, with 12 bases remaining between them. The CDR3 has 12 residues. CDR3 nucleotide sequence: TGCAGCGTTGAAATCGGGTATGGGCCCCTCCACTCT. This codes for CSVEIGYGPLHS.

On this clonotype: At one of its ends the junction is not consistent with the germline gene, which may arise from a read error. CDR3 DNA sequence: TGTGCCAGCAGCTTAGGCACTAGTGGGACTACCTACGAGCAGCACTTC. Its translation: CASSLGTSGTTYEQHF. The rearrangement links TRBV11-2 to TRBJ2-7, with 7 bases aligning to TRBD2. The germline V gene has CDR1 SGHAT and CDR2 FQNNGV. The CDR3 is made up of 16 amino acids.

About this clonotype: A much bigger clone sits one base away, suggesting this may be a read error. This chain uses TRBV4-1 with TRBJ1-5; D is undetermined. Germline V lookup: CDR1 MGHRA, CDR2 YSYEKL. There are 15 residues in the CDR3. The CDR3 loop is CASSQDWRTNQPHHF. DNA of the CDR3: TGCGCCAGCAGCCAAGATTGGCGGACCAATCAGCCCCACCATTTT.

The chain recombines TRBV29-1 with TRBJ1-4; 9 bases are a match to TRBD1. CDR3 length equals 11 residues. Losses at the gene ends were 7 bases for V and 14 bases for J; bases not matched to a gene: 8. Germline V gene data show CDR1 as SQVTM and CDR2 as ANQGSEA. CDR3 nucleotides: TGCAGCGGCAGGACAGGGGATTATCTGTTTTTT. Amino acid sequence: CSGRTGDYLFF.

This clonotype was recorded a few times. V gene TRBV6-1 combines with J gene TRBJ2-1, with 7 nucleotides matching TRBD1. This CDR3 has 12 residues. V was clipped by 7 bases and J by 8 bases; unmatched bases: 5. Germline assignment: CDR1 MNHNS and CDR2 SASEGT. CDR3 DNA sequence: TGTGCCAGCACCACAGACAGGGATGAGCAGTTCTTC. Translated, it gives CASTTDRDEQFF.

CDR3 nucleotides: TGTGCCATCAGTGAGGCAGGGGGAAGCGGAGAGACCCAGTACTTC. This sequence encodes CAISEAGGSGETQYF. J is TRBJ2-5 and V is TRBV10-3; TRBD1 matches at 7 bases. The junction had 7 bases not matched to a gene; V was cut back by 2 bases and J by 4 bases. The CDR3 extends over 15 amino acids. The germline CDR1 and CDR2 sequences are ENHRY and SYGVKD.

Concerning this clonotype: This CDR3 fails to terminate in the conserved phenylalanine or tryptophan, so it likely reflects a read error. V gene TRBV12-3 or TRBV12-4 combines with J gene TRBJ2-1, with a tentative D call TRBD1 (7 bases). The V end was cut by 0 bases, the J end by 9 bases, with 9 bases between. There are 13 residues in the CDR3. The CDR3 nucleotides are TGTGCCAGCAGTTTAGCCCAGGGGGGTGAGCAGTTCTTA. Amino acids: CASSLAQGGEQFL.